The 21 T cell receptor beta chains listed next were all sequenced from one sample in a study of vaccination and CD4 T cells after COVID-19. With the Oncomine TCR Beta short-read assay, DNA from cultured CD4+ T cells was sequenced. TCRdb redid the calling of the PCR reads with MiXCR, one entry per CDR3 protein. Seen here are about 10,000 distinct CDR3 sequences, nearly 50% observed once, and the top ten hold 20% to 25%. These receptors lack a known antigen. Documented treatment: roughly 10-day PBMC culture with coronavirus spike peptide pools or control peptides (ViraFEST assay). These CD4+ T cells came from an unexposed donor, sampled before the COVID-19 pandemic (2011-2018). The sequenced sample consisted of CD4+ T cells from blood, cultured in vitro. These receptors all stem from a human donor in good health.

This clonotype was detected a few times. The V call is TRBV5-1, the J call TRBJ1-1; 9 bases are shared with TRBD1. This CDR3 spans 17 amino acids. The V gene's germline CDR1 is SGHRS and CDR2 YFSETQ. J lost 5 bases, V lost 0 bases, and 11 bases had no gene match. The CDR3 is CASSLERQGGMPTEAFF. In DNA form, the CDR3 reads TGCGCCAGCAGCTTGGAACGACAGGGGGGGATGCCGACTGAAGCTTTCTTT.

This clonotype was counted between two and nine times. This chain uses TRBV6-1 with TRBJ1-6, with 7 bases matching TRBD1. Losses at the gene ends were 6 bases for V and 1 base for J; bases not matched to a gene: 3. The CDR3 runs 15 residues. Germline lookup yields CDR1 MNHNS and CDR2 SASEGT. CDR3 in DNA: TGTGCCAGCAGAGACAGGGTATCCTATAATTCACCCCTCCACTTT. This translates into CASRDRVSYNSPLHF.

The chain combines TRBV30 with TRBJ2-2; no clear D gene. V was shortened by 4 bases and J by 4 bases, with 13 bases between the two germline ends. Germline loops: CDR1 GTSNPN, CDR2 SVGIG (reference sequence). The CDR3 is 14 amino acids. CDR3 in DNA: TGTGCCTGGACTGGGCCAGTCGGCACCGGGGAGCTGTTTTTT. Its protein product is CAWTGPVGTGELFF.

This clonotype was found a few times. The chain carries TRBV20-1 and TRBJ2-7; D not resolved. From germline, CDR1 is DFQATT and CDR2 SNEGSKA (reference sequence). Trimming cost V 6 bases and J 4 bases, with 13 bases left between them. The CDR3 has 12 amino acids. In DNA form, the CDR3 reads TGCAGTGCCCCCGGGCTCGGGTACGAGCAGTACTTC. The encoded protein is CSAPGLGYEQYF.

The chain combines TRBV5-4 with TRBJ1-6; D perhaps matches TRBD1 (6 bases). CDR1 is SGHNT and CDR2 is YYREEE in the germline V gene (reference sequence). V gave up 0 bases and J gave up 3 bases, with 7 bases separating them. The length of the CDR3 is 15 residues. Here the CDR3 reads CASSLDRDYNSPLHF. The CDR3 DNA reads TGTGCCAGCAGCTTGGACAGGGACTATAATTCACCCCTCCACTTT. The variable domain in full, with the rest retrieved from reference TRBV5-4 and TRBJ1-6, is ETGVTQSPTHLIKTRGQQVTLRCSSQSGHNTVSWYQQALGQGPQFIFQYYREEENGRGNFPPRFSGLQFPNYSSELNVNALELDDSALYLCASSLDRDYNSPLHFGNGTRLTVT.

V is TRBV30 and J is TRBJ1-5; D possibly corresponds to TRBD1 (6 bases). There are 13 residues in the CDR3. The V gene's germline CDR1 is GTSNPN and CDR2 SVGIG (reference sequence). Between the trimmed V and J ends, which lost 2 bases and 7 bases, there was a span of 12 bases. The CDR3 DNA follows: TGTGCCTGGAGTTCTGGGGGCGGCCAGCCCCAGCATTTT. This sequence encodes CAWSSGGGQPQHF.

The chain recombines TRBV12-5 with TRBJ2-5; 7 bases match TRBD1. The CDR3 runs 16 residues. Germline lookup yields CDR1 LGHNT and CDR2 FRNRAP. The V and J ends lost 2 bases and 4 bases, in that order; junction bases with no gene match: 10. CDR3 region: CASGLSLGQAGETQYF. CDR3 sequence (DNA): TGTGCTAGTGGTTTGTCCCTCGGACAGGCTGGAGAGACCCAGTACTTC. The full variable domain, in which reference TRBV12-5 and TRBJ2-5 provide the parts outside the CDR3, is DARVTQTPRHKVTEMGQEVTMRCQPILGHNTVFWYRQTMMQGLELLAYFRNRAPLDDSGMPKDRFSAEMPDATLATLKIQPSEPRDSAVYFCASGLSLGQAGETQYFGPGTRLLVL.

The V call is TRBV20-1, the J call TRBJ2-3; the D is unclear. Between the trimmed V and J ends, which lost 6 bases and 0 bases, there was a span of 16 bases. This CDR3 comprises 15 residues. Looked up from germline, CDR1 is DFQATT and CDR2 is SNEGSKA (reference sequence). CDR3 nucleotides: TGCAGTGCCAAATCTATATTTACGAGCACAGATACGCAGTATTTT. Encoded protein: CSAKSIFTSTDTQYF.

This clonotype was detected a few times. The chain carries TRBV2 and TRBJ2-5; D gene unclear. Trimming removed 7 bases from V and 2 bases from J, with 14 bases in between. The CDR3 is 14 residues long. The germline gives CDR1 SNHLY, CDR2 FYNNEI. Written as DNA, the CDR3 is TGTGCCAGCAAGGCCCCAGGCGGACAAGAGACCCAGTACTTC. Amino acid sequence: CASKAPGGQETQYF. Together with reference TRBV2 and TRBJ2-5, the CDR3 gives the full variable domain: EPEVTQTPSHQVTQMGQEVILRCVPISNHLYFYWYRQILGQKVEFLVSFYNNEISEKSEIFDDQFSVERPDGSNFTLKIRSTKLEDSAMYFCASKAPGGQETQYFGPGTRLLVL.

CDR3 sequence: CASSGGQGGVPRNTIYF. Here the CDR3 DNA reads TGTGCCAGCAGCGGGGGACAGGGGGGCGTACCCAGAAACACCATATATTTT. This chain links TRBV7-2 with TRBJ1-3; 11 bases match TRBD1. This CDR3 is 17 amino acids long. From germline, CDR1 is SGHTA and CDR2 FQGNSA. V gave up 5 bases and J gave up 5 bases; unmatched junction bases: 11.

This clonotype has just a few counts. The J gene is TRBJ2-5, the V gene TRBV5-1; the D gene could be TRBD1 or TRBD2 (6 bases each). CDR3 length equals 13 residues. The V end lost 6 bases, the J end lost 5 bases, and 14 bases lay between the germline ends. CDR1 and CDR2 from the germline V gene are SGHRS and YFSETQ. The CDR3 sequence is CASKRGAGETQYF. CDR3 in DNA: TGCGCCAGCAAGAGGGGGGCCGGGGAGACCCAGTACTTC. The whole variable domain, filled in from reference TRBV5-1 and TRBJ2-5, reads KAGVTQTPRYLIKTRGQQVTLSCSPISGHRSVSWYQQTPGQGLQFLFEYFSETQRNKGNFPGRFSGRQFSNSRSEMNVSTLELGDSALYLCASKRGAGETQYFGPGTRLLVL.

V usage is TRBV11-2 and J usage is TRBJ1-2, with TRBD1 matching 7 bases. J lost 1 base, V lost 5 bases, and 7 bases had no gene match. There are 15 residues in the CDR3. Germline V lookup: CDR1 SGHAT, CDR2 FQNNGV. CDR3 sequence (DNA): TGTGCCAGCAGCCGAACCGGGACAGTTAACTATGGCTACACCTTC. As protein: CASSRTGTVNYGYTF.

In this sample, this clonotype turned up a few times. The J gene is TRBJ2-3, the V gene TRBV27, with TRBD1 identical over 8 bases. The CDR3 is 15 amino acids. Trimming took 6 bases from V and 2 from J; bases not matched to a gene: 7. Germline CDR1 reads MNHEY; CDR2 reads SMNVEV (reference sequence). The CDR3 sequence: CASRLRGQVTDTQYF. The CDR3 DNA follows: TGTGCCAGCAGACTCAGGGGGCAGGTCACAGATACGCAGTATTTT.

CDR3 amino acids: CASSEEGLLGTEAFF. CDR3 coding DNA: TGTGCCAGCAGTGAAGAGGGGTTACTGGGCACTGAAGCTTTCTTT. The gene calls are TRBV6-1 and TRBJ1-1, with D possibly matching TRBD1 (5 bases). Per germline, CDR1 MNHNS and CDR2 SASEGT. This CDR3 region has 15 residues. Between the trimmed V and J ends, which lost 1 base and 4 bases, there was a span of 13 bases.

The chain links TRBV25-1 to TRBJ1-2; unclear D gene. V dropped 6 bases and J dropped 3 bases, with 8 bases sitting between them. The CDR3 runs to 12 residues. Germline values: CDR1 MGHDK, CDR2 SYGVNS. This CDR3 reads CASRDAYYGYTF. Here the CDR3 DNA reads TGTGCCAGCAGGGACGCTTACTATGGCTACACCTTC.

The CDR3 is CASSYKPGSYTF. The CDR3 DNA reads as TGTGCCAGCAGTTACAAGCCCGGGAGCTACACCTTC. The chain employs TRBV6-5 and TRBJ1-2; D unresolved. The ends were cut back, 2 bases at V and 9 bases at J, with 10 bases in the middle. This CDR3 region has 12 residues. Germline CDR1 and CDR2: MNHEY and SVGAGI.

This clonotype was counted a few times. This sequence joins TRBV6-5 and TRBJ1-1; D call uncertain. The CDR3 consists of 14 residues. Germline assignment: CDR1 MNHEY and CDR2 SVGAGI. The germline V and J ends were trimmed by 4 bases and 10 bases, with 19 bases remaining between them. The CDR3 DNA is TGTGCCAGCAGTTTGCGGGAAAGTGTCGGAGGAGCTTTCTTT. Protein sequence: CASSLRESVGGAFF.

The chain has TRBV7-9 and TRBJ1-5; D ambiguous. The CDR3 has 14 residues. Germline assignment: CDR1 SEHNR and CDR2 FQNEAQ (reference sequence). Between the trimmed V and J ends, which lost 5 bases and 2 bases, there was a span of 10 bases. DNA for the CDR3: TGTGCCAGCAGCCAAGCAGGAGGCAATCAGCCCCAGCATTTT. Translated, it gives CASSQAGGNQPQHF.

The rearrangement uses TRBV6-2 or TRBV6-3 and TRBJ1-5, with a possible D match to TRBD1 (6 bases). V was cut by 5 bases and J by 9 bases, with 17 bases left in between. From germline, CDR1 is MNHEY and CDR2 SVGEGT. This CDR3 has 14 residues. The CDR3 loop is CASSVGGQPPPQHF. The CDR3 bases are TGTGCCAGCAGTGTAGGGGGTCAGCCGCCGCCCCAGCATTTT.

V gene TRBV11-1 combines with J gene TRBJ1-6, with a weak D call TRBD1 (6 bases). V lost 4 bases and J 6 bases, leaving 16 bases between the germline ends. In germline, CDR1 is SGHAT, CDR2 FQDESV (reference sequence). This CDR3 has 16 amino acids. CDR3 residues: CASSSHFGQLNSPLHF. CDR3 bases: TGTGCCAGCAGCTCCCACTTCGGACAGCTTAATTCACCCCTCCACTTT. Combining the CDR3 with reference TRBV11-1 and TRBJ1-6 gives the whole variable domain EAEVAQSPRYKITEKSQAVAFWCDPISGHATLYWYRQILGQGPELLVQFQDESVVDDSQLPKDRFSAERLKGVDSTLKIQPAELGDSAMYLCASSSHFGQLNSPLHFGNGTRLTVT.

This clonotype was observed a handful of times. The chain joins TRBV12-3 or TRBV12-4 to TRBJ2-1; D unclear. The CDR3 consists of 14 residues. V was trimmed by 6 bases and J by 4 bases, leaving 13 bases between them. CDR3 sequence (DNA): TGTGCCAGCAGCCGGATCGACGGATACAATGAGCAGTTCTTC. Its translation: CASSRIDGYNEQFF.